The rows below give T cell receptor beta chains drawn from one sample of a study of cytomegalovirus exposure and HLA in healthy donors. TCRdb's table, derived via immunoSEQ multiplex PCR, lists solely in-frame clones and lacks some. Here the sample spans approximately 150,000 clones, over 80% being singletons. Sequenced material: PBMCs. The receptors stem from a human donor in good health. The CDR3 runs from the conserved cysteine through the conserved F or W. The order of the fields is V gene, CDR3 protein.

>TRBV7-9
CASSLSGGYQPQHF
>TRBV7-2
CASSPEEARGDEQYF
>TRBV12-5
CASGSSVSSGNTIYF
>TRBV6-1
CASSENRGNQPQHF
>TRBV27
CASRMGQSNYGYTF
>TRBV4-3
CASSQDRRAWNTIYF
>TRBV5-4
CASSLGTSVGYEQYF
>TRBV6-1
CASSVGTGVYNEQFF
>TRBV6-1
CASSEYLGTGDSPLHF
>TRBV6-1
CASASSEGVSGYTF
>TRBV7-9
CASSSRDYNTGELFF
>TRBV10-3
CAISEFYATSGGETQYF
>TRBV11-3
CASSSLVTDTQYF
>TRBV27
CASSSLTDRVRQPQHF
>TRBV7-2
CASSLEGGQGVSSFF
>TRBV18
CASSPPEGAYEQYF
>TRBV2
CASSERYEQYF
>TRBV6-1
CASSGGFHGTDTQYF
>TRBV6-5
CASSYSGLAGTYEQYF
>TRBV27
CASSFFGQTNQPQHF
>TRBV5-1
CASSQAGTNTGELFF
>TRBV2
CASSEIQVGVFGANVLTF
>TRBV5-1
CASSSGQLNTEAFF
>TRBV7-9
CASSLGGGEYGYTF
>TRBV9
CASSVARGGPEQFF
>TRBV18
CASSLSGGLYNEQFF
>TRBV5-6
CASSFRAIRGQPQHF
>TRBV6-1
CASYALRKLFF
>TRBV15
CATSRRGSYNEQFF
>TRBV9
CASSVGGAGGTDTQYF
>TRBV5-4
CASSEDSAREKLFF
>TRBV14
CASSHRERGSYEQYF
>TRBV6-1
CASRVGQYSGNTIYF
>TRBV7-9
CASSLAGGLDGYTF
>TRBV11-2
CASTTPGGHTEAFF
>TRBV6-4
CASSEAAGDSTDTQYF
>TRBV19
CASSKGQGAKNIQYF
>TRBV4-1
CASSPYFDGGDTDTQYF
>TRBV6-5
CASSYPKGGVREQFF
>TRBV7-9
CSSSLVQVMNTEAFF
>TRBV4-3
CASSQDPDIRMNTEAFF
>TRBV6-1
CASSDTGGSYEQYF
>TRBV5-6
CASSGGDRGHYGYTF
>TRBV9
CASSVGLAKYEQFF
>TRBV7-9
CASSTDFSTDTQYF